This TCR beta chain stems from a study of blood T cell repertoires in COVID-19. V trimming: 4 bases; J trimming: 8 bases; junction bases outside the gene matches: 8. Looked up from germline, CDR1 is SGDLS and CDR2 is YYNGEE. The CDR3 totals 14 residues. Assay used: immunoSEQ multiplex PCR; TCRdb lists only in-frame clones, some missing. The sample records approximately 100,000 clones, roughly 92% being singletons. Material: peripheral blood. The chain combines TRBV9 with TRBJ1-4; 7 nucleotides match TRBD1. This receptor was obtained from a man in his fifties with active COVID-19. CDR3 bases: TGTGCCAGCAGCCCTAGGACAGGATTAGAAAAACTGTTTTTT. As protein: CASSPRTGLEKLFF.